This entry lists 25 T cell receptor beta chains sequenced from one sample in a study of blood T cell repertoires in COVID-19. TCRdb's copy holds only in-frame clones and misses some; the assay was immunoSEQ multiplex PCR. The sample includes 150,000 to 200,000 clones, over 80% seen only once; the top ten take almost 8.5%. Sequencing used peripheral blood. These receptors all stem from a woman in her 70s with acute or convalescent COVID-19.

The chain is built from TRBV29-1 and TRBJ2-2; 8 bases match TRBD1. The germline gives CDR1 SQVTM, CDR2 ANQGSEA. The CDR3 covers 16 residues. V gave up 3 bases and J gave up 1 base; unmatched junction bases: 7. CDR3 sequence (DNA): TGCAGCGTTGATCGCCTAGGGACAGGGAACACCGGGGAGCTGTTTTTT. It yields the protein CSVDRLGTGNTGELFF.

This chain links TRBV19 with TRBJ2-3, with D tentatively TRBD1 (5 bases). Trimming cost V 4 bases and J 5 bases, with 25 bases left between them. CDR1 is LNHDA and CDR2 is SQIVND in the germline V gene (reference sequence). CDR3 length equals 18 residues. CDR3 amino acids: CASSTRAWYSGAGDTQYF. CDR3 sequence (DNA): TGTGCCAGTAGTACCAGGGCTTGGTACTCTGGGGCTGGAGATACGCAGTATTTT.

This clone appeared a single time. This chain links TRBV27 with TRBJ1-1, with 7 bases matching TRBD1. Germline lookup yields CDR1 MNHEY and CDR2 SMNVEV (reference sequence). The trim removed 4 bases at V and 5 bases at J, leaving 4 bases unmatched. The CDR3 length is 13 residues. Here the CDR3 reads CASSWSGGTEAFF. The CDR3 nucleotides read TGTGCCAGCAGTTGGTCAGGGGGGACTGAAGCTTTCTTT.

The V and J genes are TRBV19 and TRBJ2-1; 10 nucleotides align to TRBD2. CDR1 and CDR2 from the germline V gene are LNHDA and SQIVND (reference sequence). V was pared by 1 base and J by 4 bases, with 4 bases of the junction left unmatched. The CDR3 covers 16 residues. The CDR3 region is CASSIASGSWYNEQFF. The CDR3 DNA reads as TGTGCCAGTAGTATAGCTAGCGGGAGTTGGTACAATGAGCAGTTCTTC.

CDR3 in DNA: TGTGCCAGCTCGGGGGGGTACACCGGGGAGCTGTTTTTT. Protein product: CASSGGYTGELFF. This chain links TRBV10-3 with TRBJ2-2; TRBD2 aligns across 8 bases. J was trimmed by 3 bases and V by 10 bases; bases with no gene match: 4. Germline lookup yields CDR1 ENHRY and CDR2 SYGVKD. The CDR3 runs 13 residues.

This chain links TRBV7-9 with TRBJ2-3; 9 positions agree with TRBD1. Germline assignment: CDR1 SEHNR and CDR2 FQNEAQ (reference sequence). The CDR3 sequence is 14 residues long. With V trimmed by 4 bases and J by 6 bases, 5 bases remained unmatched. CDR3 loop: CASSWGQGGDTQYF. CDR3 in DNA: TGTGCCAGCAGCTGGGGACAGGGCGGGGATACGCAGTATTTT.

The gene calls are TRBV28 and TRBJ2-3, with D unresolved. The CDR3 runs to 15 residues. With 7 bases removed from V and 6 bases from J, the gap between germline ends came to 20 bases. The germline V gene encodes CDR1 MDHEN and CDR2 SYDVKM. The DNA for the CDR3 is TGTGCCAGCATCCCCAATGTGCCGTCCGGGGATACGCAGTATTTT. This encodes CASIPNVPSGDTQYF.

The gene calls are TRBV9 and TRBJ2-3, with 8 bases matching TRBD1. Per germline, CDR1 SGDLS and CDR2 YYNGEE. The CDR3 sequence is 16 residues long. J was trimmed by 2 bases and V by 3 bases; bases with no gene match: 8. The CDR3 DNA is TGTGCCAGCAGCGAACTCGGGACAGGAATCACAGATACGCAGTATTTT. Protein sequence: CASSELGTGITDTQYF.

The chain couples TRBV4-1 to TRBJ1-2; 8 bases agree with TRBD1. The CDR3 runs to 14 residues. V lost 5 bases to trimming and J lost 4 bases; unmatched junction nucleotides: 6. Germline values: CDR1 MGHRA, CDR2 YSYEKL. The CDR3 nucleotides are TGCGCCAGCAGCTTGGACAGGGTGGGCTATGGCTACACCTTC. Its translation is CASSLDRVGYGYTF.

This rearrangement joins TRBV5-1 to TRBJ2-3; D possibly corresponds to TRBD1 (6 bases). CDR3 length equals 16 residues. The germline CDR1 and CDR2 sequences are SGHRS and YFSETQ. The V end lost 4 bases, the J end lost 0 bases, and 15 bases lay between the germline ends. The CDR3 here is CASSQEDRPSTDTQYF. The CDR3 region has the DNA TGCGCCAGCAGCCAGGAGGACAGACCTAGCACAGATACGCAGTATTTT.

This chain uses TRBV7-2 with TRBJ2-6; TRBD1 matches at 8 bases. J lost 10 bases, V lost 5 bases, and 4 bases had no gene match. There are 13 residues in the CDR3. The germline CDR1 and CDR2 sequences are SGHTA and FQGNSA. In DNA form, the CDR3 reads TGTGCCAGCAGCGTAACAGGGGGGAACGTCCTGACTTTC. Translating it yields CASSVTGGNVLTF.

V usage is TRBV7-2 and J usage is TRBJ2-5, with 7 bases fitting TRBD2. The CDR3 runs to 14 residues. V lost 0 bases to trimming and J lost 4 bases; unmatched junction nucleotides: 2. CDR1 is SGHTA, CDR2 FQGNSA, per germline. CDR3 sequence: CASSLAGGAETQYF. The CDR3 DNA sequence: TGTGCCAGCAGCTTAGCGGGAGGGGCAGAGACCCAGTACTTC. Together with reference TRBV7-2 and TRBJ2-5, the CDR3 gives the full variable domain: GAGVSQSPSNKVTEKGKDVELRCDPISGHTALYWYRQSLGQGLEFLIYFQGNSAPDKSGLPSDRFSAERTGGSVSTLTIQRTQQEDSAVYLCASSLAGGAETQYFGPGTRLLVL.

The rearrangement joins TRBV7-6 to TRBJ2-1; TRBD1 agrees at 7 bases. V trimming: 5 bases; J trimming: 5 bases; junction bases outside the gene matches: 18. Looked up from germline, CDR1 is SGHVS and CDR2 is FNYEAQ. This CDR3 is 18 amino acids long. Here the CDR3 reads CASSLRDSPFSGDNEQFF. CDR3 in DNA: TGTGCCAGCAGCCTACGGGACAGCCCATTTAGTGGGGACAATGAGCAGTTCTTC.

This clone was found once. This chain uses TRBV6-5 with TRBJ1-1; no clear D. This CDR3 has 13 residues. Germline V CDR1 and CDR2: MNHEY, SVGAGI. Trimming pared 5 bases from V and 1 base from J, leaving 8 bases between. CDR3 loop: CASSRTRNTEAFF. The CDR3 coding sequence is TGTGCCAGCAGTAGAACAAGGAACACTGAAGCTTTCTTT.

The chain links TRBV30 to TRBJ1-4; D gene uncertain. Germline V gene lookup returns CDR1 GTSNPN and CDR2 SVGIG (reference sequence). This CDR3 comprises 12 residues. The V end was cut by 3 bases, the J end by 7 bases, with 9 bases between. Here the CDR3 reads CAWRKYGEKLFF. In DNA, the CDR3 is TGTGCCTGGAGAAAGTACGGTGAAAAACTGTTTTTT. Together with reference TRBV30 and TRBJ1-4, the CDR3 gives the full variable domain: SQTIHQWPATLVQPVGSPLSLECTVEGTSNPNLYWYRQAAGRGLQLLFYSVGIGQISSEVPQNLSASRPQDRQFILSSKKLLLSDSGFYLCAWRKYGEKLFFGSGTQLSVL.

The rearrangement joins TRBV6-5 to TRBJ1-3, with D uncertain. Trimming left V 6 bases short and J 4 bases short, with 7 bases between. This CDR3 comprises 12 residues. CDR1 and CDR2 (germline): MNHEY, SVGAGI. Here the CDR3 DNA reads TGTGCCAGCAGACCACAGGGAAACACCATATATTTT. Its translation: CASRPQGNTIYF.

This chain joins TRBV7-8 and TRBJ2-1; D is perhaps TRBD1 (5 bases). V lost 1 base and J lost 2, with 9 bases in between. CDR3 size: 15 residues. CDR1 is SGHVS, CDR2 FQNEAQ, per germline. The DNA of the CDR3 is TGTGCCAGCAGCTTAGGGCAGGGCCCCTACAATGAGCAGTTCTTC. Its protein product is CASSLGQGPYNEQFF. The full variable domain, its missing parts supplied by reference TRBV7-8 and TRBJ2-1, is GAGVSQSPRYKVAKRGQDVALRCDPISGHVSLFWYQQALGQGPEFLTYFQNEAQLDKSGLPSDRFFAERPEGSVSTLKIQRTQQEDSAVYLCASSLGQGPYNEQFFGPGTRLTVL.

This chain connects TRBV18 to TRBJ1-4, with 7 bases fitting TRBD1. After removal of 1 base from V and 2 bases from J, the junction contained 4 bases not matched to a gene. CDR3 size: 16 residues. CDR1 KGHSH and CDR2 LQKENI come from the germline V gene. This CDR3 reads CASSPQGAWTNEKLFF. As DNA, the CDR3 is TGTGCCAGCTCACCACAGGGGGCTTGGACTAATGAAAAACTGTTTTTT.

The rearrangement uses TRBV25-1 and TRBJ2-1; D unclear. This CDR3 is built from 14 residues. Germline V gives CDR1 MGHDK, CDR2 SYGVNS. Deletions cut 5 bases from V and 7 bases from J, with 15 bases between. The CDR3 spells CASSRLGFVNEQFF. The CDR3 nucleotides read TGTGCCAGCAGTAGGCTAGGTTTCGTGAATGAGCAGTTCTTC.

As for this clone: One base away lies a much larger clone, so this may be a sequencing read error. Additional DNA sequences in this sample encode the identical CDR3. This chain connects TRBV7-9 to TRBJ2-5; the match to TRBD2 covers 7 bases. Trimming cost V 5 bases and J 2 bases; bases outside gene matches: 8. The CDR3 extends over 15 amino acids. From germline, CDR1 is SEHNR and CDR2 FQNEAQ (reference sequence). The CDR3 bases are TGTGCCAGCAGCCTATTGTACGGGAGGCAAGAGACCCAGTACTTC. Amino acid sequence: CASSLLYGRQETQYF.

CDR3 sequence: CASSLSGTGPRDEQFF. DNA for the CDR3: TGTGCCAGCAGTTTATCCGGGACAGGGCCCAGGGATGAGCAGTTCTTC. This chain uses TRBV27 with TRBJ2-1, with 9 bases fitting TRBD1. The germline V gene has CDR1 MNHEY and CDR2 SMNVEV (reference sequence). J lost 8 bases, V lost 0 bases, and 8 bases had no gene match. The length of the CDR3 is 16 residues.

The CDR3: CASSWAHYEQYF. CDR3 DNA sequence: TGTGCCAGCAGTTGGGCGCACTACGAGCAGTACTTC. The gene calls are TRBV6-2 or TRBV6-3 and TRBJ2-7; D remains unclear. Germline CDR1 is MNHEY and CDR2 is SVGEGT. Trimming cost V 4 bases and J 3 bases, with 7 bases left between them. The CDR3 is made up of 12 amino acids.

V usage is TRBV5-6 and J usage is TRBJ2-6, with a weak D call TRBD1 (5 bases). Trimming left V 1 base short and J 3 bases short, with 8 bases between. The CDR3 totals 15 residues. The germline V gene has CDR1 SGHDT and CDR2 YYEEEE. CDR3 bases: TGTGCCAGCAGCTTGCAGGGCGGTGGGGCCAACGTCCTGACTTTC. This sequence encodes CASSLQGGGANVLTF.

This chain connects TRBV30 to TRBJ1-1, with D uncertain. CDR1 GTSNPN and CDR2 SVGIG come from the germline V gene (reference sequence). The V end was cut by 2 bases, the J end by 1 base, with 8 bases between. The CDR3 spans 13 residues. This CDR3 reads CAWSISRNTEAFF. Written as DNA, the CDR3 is TGTGCCTGGAGTATTTCCCGGAACACTGAAGCTTTCTTT.

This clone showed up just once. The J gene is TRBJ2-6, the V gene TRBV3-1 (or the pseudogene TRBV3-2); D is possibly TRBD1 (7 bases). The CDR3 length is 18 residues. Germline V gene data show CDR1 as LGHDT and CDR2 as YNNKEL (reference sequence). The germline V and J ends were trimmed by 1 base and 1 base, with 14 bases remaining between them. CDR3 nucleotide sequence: TGTGCCAGCAGCCAAGGACAGGGAGGATTTTCTGGGGCCAACGTCCTGACTTTC. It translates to CASSQGQGGFSGANVLTF.